This T cell receptor beta chain comes out of a study of T cell repertoires in cytomegalovirus infection. MiXCR, applied by TCRdb to the reads, yields one record per CDR3 protein. The sample gives 680,000 or so distinct CDR3 sequences, 35% of which show up once; about 2.8% is in the top ten. The clonotype was recovered from a human donor in good health (CMV status not recorded). Some clones in this sample may be carry-over from other donors' samples. The material sequenced was PBMCs.

The CDR3 protein is CSARGDRGAPYEQYF. The DNA for the CDR3 is TGCAGTGCTAGAGGTGACAGGGGTGCGCCCTACGAGCAGTACTTC. The chain joins TRBV20-1 to TRBJ2-7, with 8 bases fitting TRBD1. The CDR3 spans 15 residues. Unmatched junction bases numbered 7, after V lost 1 base and J lost 2 bases. Germline CDR1 is DFQATT and CDR2 is SNEGSKA (reference sequence).